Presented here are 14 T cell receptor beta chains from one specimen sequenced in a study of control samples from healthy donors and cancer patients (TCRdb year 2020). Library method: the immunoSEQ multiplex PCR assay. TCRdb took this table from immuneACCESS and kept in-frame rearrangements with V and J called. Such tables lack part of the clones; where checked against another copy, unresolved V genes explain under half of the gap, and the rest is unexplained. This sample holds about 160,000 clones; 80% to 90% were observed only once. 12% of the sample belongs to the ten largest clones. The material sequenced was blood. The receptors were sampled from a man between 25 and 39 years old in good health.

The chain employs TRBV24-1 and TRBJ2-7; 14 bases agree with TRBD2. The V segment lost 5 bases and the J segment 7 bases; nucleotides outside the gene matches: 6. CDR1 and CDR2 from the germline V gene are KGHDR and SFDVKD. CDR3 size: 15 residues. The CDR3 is CATSGGTSGRDEQYF. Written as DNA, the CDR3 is TGTGCCACCAGTGGTGGGACTAGCGGGAGAGATGAGCAGTACTTC.

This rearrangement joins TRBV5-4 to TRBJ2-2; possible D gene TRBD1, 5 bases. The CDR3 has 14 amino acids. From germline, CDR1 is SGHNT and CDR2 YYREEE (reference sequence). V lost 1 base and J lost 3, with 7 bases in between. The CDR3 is CASSLRRDTGELFF. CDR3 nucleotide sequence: TGTGCCAGCAGCTTGCGCAGGGACACCGGGGAGCTGTTTTTT. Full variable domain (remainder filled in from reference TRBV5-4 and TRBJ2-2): ETGVTQSPTHLIKTRGQQVTLRCSSQSGHNTVSWYQQALGQGPQFIFQYYREEENGRGNFPPRFSGLQFPNYSSELNVNALELDDSALYLCASSLRRDTGELFFGEGSRLTVL.

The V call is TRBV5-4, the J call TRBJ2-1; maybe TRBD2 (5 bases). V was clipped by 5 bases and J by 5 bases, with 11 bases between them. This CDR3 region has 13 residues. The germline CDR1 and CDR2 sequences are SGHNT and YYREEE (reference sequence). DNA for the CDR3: TGTGCCAGCAGTTCGGACTTTCACAATGAGCAGTTCTTC. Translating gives CASSSDFHNEQFF.

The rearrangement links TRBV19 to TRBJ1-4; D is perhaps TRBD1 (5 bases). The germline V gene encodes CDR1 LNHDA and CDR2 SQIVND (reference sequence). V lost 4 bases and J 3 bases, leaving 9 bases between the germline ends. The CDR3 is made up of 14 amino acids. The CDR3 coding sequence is TGTGCCAGTAGTACAGGGAGTGCTAATGAAAAACTGTTTTTT. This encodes CASSTGSANEKLFF.

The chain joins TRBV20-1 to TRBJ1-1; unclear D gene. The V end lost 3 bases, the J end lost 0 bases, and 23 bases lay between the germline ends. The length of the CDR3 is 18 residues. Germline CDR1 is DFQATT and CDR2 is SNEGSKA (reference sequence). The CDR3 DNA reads TGCAGTGCTAGTGGCCCCCTGGCGGATTCCATAATGAACACTGAAGCTTTCTTT. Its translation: CSASGPLADSIMNTEAFF.

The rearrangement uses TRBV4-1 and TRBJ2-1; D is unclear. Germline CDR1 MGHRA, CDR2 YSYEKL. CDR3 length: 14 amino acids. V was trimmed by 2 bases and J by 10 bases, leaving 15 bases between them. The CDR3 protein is CASSQPGRRTEQFF. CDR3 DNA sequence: TGCGCCAGCAGCCAACCTGGGCGTAGAACCGAGCAGTTCTTC.

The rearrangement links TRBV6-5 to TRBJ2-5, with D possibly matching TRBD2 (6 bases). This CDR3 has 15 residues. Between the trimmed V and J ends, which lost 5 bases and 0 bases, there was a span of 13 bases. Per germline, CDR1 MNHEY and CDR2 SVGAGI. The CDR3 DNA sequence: TGTGCCAGCAGTCCCGGGGGAGAGTACCAAGAGACCCAGTACTTC. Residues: CASSPGGEYQETQYF.

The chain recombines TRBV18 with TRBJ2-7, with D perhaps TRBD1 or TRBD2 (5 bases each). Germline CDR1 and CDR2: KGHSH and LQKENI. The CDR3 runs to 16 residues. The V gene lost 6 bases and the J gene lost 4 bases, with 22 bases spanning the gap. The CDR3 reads CASSTLDPGTPYEQYF. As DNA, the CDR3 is TGTGCCAGCTCTACCCTCGATCCCGGGACCCCATACGAGCAGTACTTC.

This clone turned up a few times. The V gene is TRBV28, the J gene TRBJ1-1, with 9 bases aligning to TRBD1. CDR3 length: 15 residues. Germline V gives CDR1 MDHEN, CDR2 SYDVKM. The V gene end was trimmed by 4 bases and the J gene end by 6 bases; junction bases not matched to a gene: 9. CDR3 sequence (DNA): TGTGCCAGCAGTTCTCCGGGACAGGGAGGTGCTGAAGCTTTCTTT. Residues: CASSSPGQGGAEAFF.

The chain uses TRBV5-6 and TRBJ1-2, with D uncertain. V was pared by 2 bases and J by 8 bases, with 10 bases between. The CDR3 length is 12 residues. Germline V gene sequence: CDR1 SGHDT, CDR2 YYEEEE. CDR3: CASSLSGGGYTF. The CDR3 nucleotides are TGTGCCAGCAGCTTATCGGGCGGAGGCTACACCTTC.

CDR3 sequence: CAKNPRGGTDTQYF. The CDR3 DNA reads TGTGCCAAAAACCCTCGGGGGGGCACAGATACGCAGTATTTT. The J gene is TRBJ2-3, the V gene TRBV5-4; 7 bases line up with TRBD2. The CDR3 loop spans 14 amino acids. Germline lookup yields CDR1 SGHNT and CDR2 YYREEE (reference sequence). V shed 9 bases and J 1 base; nucleotides not matched to a gene: 8.

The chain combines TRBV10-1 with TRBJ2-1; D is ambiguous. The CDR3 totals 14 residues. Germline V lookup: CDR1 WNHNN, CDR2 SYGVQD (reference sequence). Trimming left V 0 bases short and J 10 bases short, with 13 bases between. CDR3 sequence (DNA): TGCGCCAGCAGTGAGTCGGCCCGGTTGGGGGAGCAGTTCTTC. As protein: CASSESARLGEQFF.

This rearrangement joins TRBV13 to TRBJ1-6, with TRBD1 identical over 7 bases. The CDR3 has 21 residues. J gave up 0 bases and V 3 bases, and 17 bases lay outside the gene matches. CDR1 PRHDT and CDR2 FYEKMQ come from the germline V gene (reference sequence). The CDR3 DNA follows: TGTGCCAGCAGCTTCCGGTCGGGGACAGCCCTTAAAACCTCCTATAATTCACCCCTCCACTTT. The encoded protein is CASSFRSGTALKTSYNSPLHF.

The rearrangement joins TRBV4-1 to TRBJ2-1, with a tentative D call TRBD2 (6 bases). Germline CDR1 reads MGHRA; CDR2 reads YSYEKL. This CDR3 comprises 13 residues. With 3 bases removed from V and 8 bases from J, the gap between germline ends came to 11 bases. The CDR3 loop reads CASSHPWGDEQFF. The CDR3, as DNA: TGCGCCAGCAGCCACCCGTGGGGGGATGAGCAGTTCTTC.